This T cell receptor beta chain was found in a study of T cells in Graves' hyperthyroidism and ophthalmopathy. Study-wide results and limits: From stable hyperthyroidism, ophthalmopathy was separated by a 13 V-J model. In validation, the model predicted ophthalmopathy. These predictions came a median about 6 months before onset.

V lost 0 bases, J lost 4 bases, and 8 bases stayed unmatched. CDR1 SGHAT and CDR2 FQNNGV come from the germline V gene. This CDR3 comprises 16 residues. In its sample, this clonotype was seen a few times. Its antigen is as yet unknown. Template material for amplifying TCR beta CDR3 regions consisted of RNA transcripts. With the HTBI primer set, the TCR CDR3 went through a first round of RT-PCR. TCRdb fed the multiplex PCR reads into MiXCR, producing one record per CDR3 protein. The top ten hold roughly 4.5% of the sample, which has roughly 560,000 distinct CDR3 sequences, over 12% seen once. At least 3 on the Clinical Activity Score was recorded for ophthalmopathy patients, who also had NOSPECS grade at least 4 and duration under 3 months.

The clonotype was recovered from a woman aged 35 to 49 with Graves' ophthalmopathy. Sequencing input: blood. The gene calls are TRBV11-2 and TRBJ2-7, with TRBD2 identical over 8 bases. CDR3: CASSLDLGLERYEQYF. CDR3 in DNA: TGTGCCAGCAGCTTAGATTTGGGACTAGAGCGGTACGAGCAGTACTTC.